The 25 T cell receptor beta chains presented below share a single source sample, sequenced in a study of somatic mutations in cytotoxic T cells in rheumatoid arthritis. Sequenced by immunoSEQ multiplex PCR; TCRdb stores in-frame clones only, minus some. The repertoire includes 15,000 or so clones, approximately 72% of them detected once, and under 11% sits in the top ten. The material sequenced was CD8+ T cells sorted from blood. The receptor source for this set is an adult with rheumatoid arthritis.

CDR3 loop: CASSSRRDEANYGYTF. The DNA for the CDR3 is TGTGCCAGCAGCTCGAGGAGGGATGAAGCTAACTATGGCTACACCTTC. This chain links TRBV9 with TRBJ1-2; D remains unclear. The germline V gene encodes CDR1 SGDLS and CDR2 YYNGEE. The CDR3 loop spans 16 amino acids. Deletions cut 4 bases from V and 0 bases from J, with 16 bases between.

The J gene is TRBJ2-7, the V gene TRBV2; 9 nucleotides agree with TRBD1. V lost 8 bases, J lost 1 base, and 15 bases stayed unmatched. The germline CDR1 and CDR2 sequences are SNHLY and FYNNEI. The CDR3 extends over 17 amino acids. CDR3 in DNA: TGTGCCAGCGACACCGATCCGGGACAGGGAACGTCCTACGAGCAGTACTTC. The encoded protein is CASDTDPGQGTSYEQYF.

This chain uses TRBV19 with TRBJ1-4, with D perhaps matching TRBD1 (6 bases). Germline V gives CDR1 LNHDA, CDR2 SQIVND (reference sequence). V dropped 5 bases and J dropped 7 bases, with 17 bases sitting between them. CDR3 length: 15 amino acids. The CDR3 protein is CASSVLGGAAEKLFF. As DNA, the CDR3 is TGTGCCAGTAGTGTCTTAGGGGGAGCGGCTGAAAAACTGTTTTTT.

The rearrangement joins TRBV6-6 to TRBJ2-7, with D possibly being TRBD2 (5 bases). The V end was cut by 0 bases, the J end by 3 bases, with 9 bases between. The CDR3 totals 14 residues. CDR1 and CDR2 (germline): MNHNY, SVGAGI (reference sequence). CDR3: CASSYSTTVYEQYF. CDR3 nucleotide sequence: TGTGCCAGCAGTTACTCGACTACAGTCTACGAGCAGTACTTC.

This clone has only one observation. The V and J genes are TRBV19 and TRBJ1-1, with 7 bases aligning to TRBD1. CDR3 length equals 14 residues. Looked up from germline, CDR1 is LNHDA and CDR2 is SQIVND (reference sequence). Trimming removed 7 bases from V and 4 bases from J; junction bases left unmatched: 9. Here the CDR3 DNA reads TGTGCCAGTAACCCTACAGGGGCGGGCACTGAAGCTTTCTTT. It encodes CASNPTGAGTEAFF. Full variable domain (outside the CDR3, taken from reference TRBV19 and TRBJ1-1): DGGITQSPKYLFRKEGQNVTLSCEQNLNHDAMYWYRQDPGQGLRLIYYSQIVNDFQKGDIAEGYSVSREKKESFPLTVTSAQKNPTAFYLCASNPTGAGTEAFFGQGTRLTVV.

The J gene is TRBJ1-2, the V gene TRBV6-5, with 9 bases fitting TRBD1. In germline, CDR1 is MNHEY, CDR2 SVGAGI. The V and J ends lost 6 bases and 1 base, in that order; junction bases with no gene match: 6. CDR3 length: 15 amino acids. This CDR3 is CASSHRTGVNYGYTF. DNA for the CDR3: TGTGCCAGCAGCCACCGGACAGGGGTTAACTATGGCTACACCTTC.

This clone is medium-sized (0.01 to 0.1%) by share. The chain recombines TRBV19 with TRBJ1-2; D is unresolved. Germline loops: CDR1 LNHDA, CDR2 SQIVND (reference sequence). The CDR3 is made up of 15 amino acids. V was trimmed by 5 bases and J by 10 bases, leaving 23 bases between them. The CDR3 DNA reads TGTGCCAGTAGTTTTATCCAGCCCGGGCCGAAATTCTACACCTTC. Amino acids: CASSFIQPGPKFYTF.

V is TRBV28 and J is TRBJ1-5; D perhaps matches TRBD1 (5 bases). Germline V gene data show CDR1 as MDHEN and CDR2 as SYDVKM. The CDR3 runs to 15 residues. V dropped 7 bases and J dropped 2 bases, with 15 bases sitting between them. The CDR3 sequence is CASMTLGDGNQPQHF. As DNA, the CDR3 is TGTGCCAGCATGACATTGGGGGACGGCAATCAGCCCCAGCATTTT.

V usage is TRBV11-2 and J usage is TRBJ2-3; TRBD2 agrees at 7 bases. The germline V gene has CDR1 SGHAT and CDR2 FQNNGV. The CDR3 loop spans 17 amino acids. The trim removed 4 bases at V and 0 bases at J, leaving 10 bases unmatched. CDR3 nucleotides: TGTGCCAGCAGCTCCCACATAGCGGGTGCTAGCACAGATACGCAGTATTTT. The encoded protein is CASSSHIAGASTDTQYF.

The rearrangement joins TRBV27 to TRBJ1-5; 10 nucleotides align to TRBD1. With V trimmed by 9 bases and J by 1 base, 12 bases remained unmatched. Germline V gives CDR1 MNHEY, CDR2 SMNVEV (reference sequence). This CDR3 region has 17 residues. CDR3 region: CARPGQGRYRSNQPQHF. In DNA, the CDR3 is TGTGCCAGACCGGGACAGGGGCGTTATAGGAGCAATCAGCCCCAGCATTTT.

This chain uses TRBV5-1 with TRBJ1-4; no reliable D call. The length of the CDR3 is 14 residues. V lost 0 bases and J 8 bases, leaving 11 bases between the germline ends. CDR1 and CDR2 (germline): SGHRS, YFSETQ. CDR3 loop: CASSLAGSREKLFF. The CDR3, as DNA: TGCGCCAGCAGCTTGGCGGGTTCTAGGGAAAAACTGTTTTTT.

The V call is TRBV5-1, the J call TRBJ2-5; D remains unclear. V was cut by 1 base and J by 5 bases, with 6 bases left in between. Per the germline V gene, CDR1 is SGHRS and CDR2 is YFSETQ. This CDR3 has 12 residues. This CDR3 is CASSLSGETQYF. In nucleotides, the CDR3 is TGCGCCAGCAGCTTGTCCGGGGAGACCCAGTACTTC.

The CDR3 here is CASSQVSSYEQYF. The CDR3 coding sequence is TGTGCCAGCAGCCAGGTTAGCTCCTACGAGCAGTACTTC. The V call is TRBV4-2, the J call TRBJ2-7; D unclear. Germline loops: CDR1 LGHNA, CDR2 YNFKEQ. The length of the CDR3 is 13 residues. Trimming stripped 3 bases from V and 0 bases from J, with 6 bases between.

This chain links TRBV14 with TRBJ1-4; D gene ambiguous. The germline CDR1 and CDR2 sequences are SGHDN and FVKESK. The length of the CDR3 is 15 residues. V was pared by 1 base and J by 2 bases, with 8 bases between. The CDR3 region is CASSQAWTTNEKLFF. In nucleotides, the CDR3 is TGTGCCAGCAGCCAAGCCTGGACGACTAATGAAAAACTGTTTTTT.

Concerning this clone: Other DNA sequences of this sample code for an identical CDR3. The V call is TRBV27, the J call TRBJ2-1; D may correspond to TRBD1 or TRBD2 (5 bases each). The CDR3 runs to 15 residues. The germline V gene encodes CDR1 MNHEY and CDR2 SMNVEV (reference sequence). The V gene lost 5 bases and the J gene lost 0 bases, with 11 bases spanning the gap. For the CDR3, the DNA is TGTGCCAGCAGTCTGGGGGTTGGCTCCTACAATGAGCAGTTCTTC. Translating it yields CASSLGVGSYNEQFF.

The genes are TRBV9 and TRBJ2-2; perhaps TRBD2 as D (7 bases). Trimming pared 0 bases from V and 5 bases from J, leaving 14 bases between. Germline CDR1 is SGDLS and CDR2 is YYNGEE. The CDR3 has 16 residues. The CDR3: CASSVGGGTGTGELFF. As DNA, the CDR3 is TGTGCCAGCAGCGTAGGGGGGGGCACGGGGACCGGGGAGCTGTTTTTT.

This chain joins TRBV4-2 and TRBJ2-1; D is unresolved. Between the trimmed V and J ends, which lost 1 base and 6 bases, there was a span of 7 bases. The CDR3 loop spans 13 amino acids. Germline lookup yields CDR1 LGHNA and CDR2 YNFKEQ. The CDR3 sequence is CASSQGHSNEQFF. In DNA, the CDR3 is TGTGCCAGCAGCCAAGGGCACTCCAATGAGCAGTTCTTC.

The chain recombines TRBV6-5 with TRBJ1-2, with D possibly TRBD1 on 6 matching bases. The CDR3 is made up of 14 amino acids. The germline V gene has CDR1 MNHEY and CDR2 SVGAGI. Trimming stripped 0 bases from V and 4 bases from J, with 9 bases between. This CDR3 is CASSYSAGAYGYTF. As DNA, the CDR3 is TGTGCCAGCAGTTACTCGGCAGGGGCCTATGGCTACACCTTC.

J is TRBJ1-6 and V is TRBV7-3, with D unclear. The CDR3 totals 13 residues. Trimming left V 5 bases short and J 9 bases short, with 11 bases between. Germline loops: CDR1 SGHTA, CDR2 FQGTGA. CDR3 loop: CASSGGEGSPLHF. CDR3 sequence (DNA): TGTGCCAGCAGCGGTGGTGAGGGTTCACCCCTCCACTTT. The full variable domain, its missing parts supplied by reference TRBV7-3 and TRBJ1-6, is GAGVSQTPSNKVTEKGKYVELRCDPISGHTALYWYRQSLGQGPEFLIYFQGTGAADDSGLPNDRFFAVRPEGSVSTLKIQRTERGDSAVYLCASSGGEGSPLHFGNGTRLTVT.

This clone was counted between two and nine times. The CDR3 reads CASSFPGNSYEQYF. The CDR3 DNA reads TGTGCCAGCAGCTTCCCCGGTAACTCCTACGAGCAGTACTTC. V gene TRBV13 combines with J gene TRBJ2-7; no definite D call. Trimming stripped 3 bases from V and 0 bases from J, with 9 bases between. There are 14 residues in the CDR3. Germline values: CDR1 PRHDT, CDR2 FYEKMQ (reference sequence).

CDR3 sequence (DNA): TGCGCCAGCAGCCAAGACTGGGGACAGATCCCTCCCTATGGCTACACCTTC. Its translation: CASSQDWGQIPPYGYTF. The chain couples TRBV4-3 to TRBJ1-2, with TRBD1 matching 7 bases. The CDR3 is made up of 17 amino acids. J lost 4 bases, V lost 0 bases, and 11 bases had no gene match. Germline V gives CDR1 LGHNA, CDR2 YSLEER.

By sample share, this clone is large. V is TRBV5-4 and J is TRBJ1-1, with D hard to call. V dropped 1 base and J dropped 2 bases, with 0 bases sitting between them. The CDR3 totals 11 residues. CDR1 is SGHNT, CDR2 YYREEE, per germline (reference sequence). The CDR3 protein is CASSLNTEAFF. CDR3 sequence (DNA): TGTGCCAGCAGCTTGAACACTGAAGCTTTCTTT. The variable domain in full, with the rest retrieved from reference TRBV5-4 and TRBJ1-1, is ETGVTQSPTHLIKTRGQQVTLRCSSQSGHNTVSWYQQALGQGPQFIFQYYREEENGRGNFPPRFSGLQFPNYSSELNVNALELDDSALYLCASSLNTEAFFGQGTRLTVV.

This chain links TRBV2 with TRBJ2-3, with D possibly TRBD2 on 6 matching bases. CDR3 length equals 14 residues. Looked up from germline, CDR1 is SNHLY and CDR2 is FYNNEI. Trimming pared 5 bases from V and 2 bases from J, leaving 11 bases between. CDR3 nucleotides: TGTGCCAGCAGTCCGGCGGGAACCACAGATACGCAGTATTTT. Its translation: CASSPAGTTDTQYF.

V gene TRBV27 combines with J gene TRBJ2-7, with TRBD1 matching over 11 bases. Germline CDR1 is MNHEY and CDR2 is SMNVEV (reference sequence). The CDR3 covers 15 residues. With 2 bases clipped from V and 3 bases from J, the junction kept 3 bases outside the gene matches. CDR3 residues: CASSLGTGGLYEQYF. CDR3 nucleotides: TGTGCCAGCAGTTTAGGGACAGGGGGACTCTACGAGCAGTACTTC.

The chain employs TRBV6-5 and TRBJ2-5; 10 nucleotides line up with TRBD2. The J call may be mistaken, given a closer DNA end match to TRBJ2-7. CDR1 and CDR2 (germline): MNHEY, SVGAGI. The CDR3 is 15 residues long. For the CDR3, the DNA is TGTGCCAGCAGTTACCGTAGCGGGGGGTTGTACGAGCAGTACTTC. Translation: CASSYRSGGLYEQYF.